These 27 T cell receptor beta chains share one sample of origin, sequenced in a study of patients and donors after allogeneic stem cell transplantation. MiXCR, applied by TCRdb to the RT-PCR reads, yields one record per CDR3 protein. This sample has 30,000 to 40,000 distinct CDR3 sequences; around 33% occur once, and the top ten carry 76%. The sequenced sample was blood, either unsorted or a sorted T cell fraction (not recorded which). Source of these receptors: a human donor who was either an allogeneic HSCT recipient or a stem cell or donor lymphocyte infusion donor (not recorded which). It is not recorded whose cells these are; they may come from a transplant donor.

In its sample, this clonotype was seen once. V usage is TRBV6-1 and J usage is TRBJ1-5, with D unclear. The CDR3 spans 12 residues. Looked up from germline, CDR1 is MNHNS and CDR2 is SASEGT. Trimming took off 2 bases at V and 6 bases at J, with 5 bases between the two ends. CDR3 in amino acids: CASSEFAQPQHF. The CDR3 bases are TGTGCCAGCAGTGAATTCGCTCAGCCCCAGCATTTT.

In its sample, this clonotype was seen a few times. This sequence joins TRBV12-3 or TRBV12-4 and TRBJ1-1, with 7 bases matching TRBD1. V trimming: 5 bases; J trimming: 4 bases; junction bases outside the gene matches: 7. The CDR3 length is 14 residues. The CDR3 region is CASSPRQGATEAFF. CDR3 nucleotide sequence: TGTGCCAGCAGTCCTCGACAGGGAGCCACTGAAGCTTTCTTT.

This clonotype was seen only a few times. The CDR3 region has the DNA TGTGCCAGCAGCGTAGTTTCAGGGGGCGCGAGGGGCTACACCTTC. It specifies CASSVVSGGARGYTF. J is TRBJ1-2 and V is TRBV9; 8 nucleotides line up with TRBD1. V shed 0 bases and J 8 bases; nucleotides not matched to a gene: 9. The CDR3 runs to 15 residues. Germline CDR1 reads SGDLS; CDR2 reads YYNGEE.

The chain carries TRBV10-3 and TRBJ2-1; 9 nucleotides line up with TRBD2. CDR1 is ENHRY and CDR2 is SYGVKD in the germline V gene. CDR3 length: 13 amino acids. J was trimmed by 8 bases and V by 6 bases; bases with no gene match: 5. The chain's CDR3 is CAIRGGRAHEQFF. CDR3 bases: TGTGCCATCAGGGGCGGGAGGGCCCATGAGCAGTTCTTC.

This clonotype turned up a few times. The V gene is TRBV10-2, the J gene TRBJ1-2; D call uncertain. The CDR3 spans 14 residues. CDR1 and CDR2 from the germline V gene are WSHSY and SAAADI. Trimming removed 0 bases at V and 7 bases at J, with 12 bases between. CDR3: CASSESNSGSGYTF. DNA of the CDR3: TGCGCCAGCAGTGAGTCGAATTCCGGGTCTGGCTACACCTTC.

V gene TRBV4-3 combines with J gene TRBJ1-4; a possible D gene is TRBD1 (6 bases). Germline loops: CDR1 LGHNA, CDR2 YSLEER. The CDR3 runs to 14 residues. V was cut by 5 bases and J by 4 bases, with 11 bases left in between. The CDR3: CASSLRGGNEKLFF. The CDR3 DNA is TGCGCCAGCAGCTTACGAGGGGGTAATGAAAAACTGTTTTTT.

The V call is TRBV15, the J call TRBJ1-2; 10 bases fit TRBD1. The CDR3 is made up of 16 amino acids. Trimming cost V 0 bases and J 4 bases; bases outside gene matches: 5. Germline V gives CDR1 LNHNV, CDR2 YYDKDF (reference sequence). CDR3 sequence: CATSRDYDRGPYGYTF. CDR3 bases: TGTGCCACCAGCAGAGATTACGACAGGGGGCCCTATGGCTACACCTTC.

The chain is built from TRBV6-5 and TRBJ1-2, with D possibly matching TRBD1 (5 bases). The V end lost 5 bases, the J end lost 3 bases, and 10 bases lay between the germline ends. The CDR3 runs 13 residues. In germline, CDR1 is MNHEY, CDR2 SVGAGI. In DNA form, the CDR3 reads TGTGCCAGCAGTGGGCTCAGGGACTATGGCTACACCTTC. Translation gives CASSGLRDYGYTF.

This chain uses TRBV2 with TRBJ2-1; TRBD2 is a possible D gene (6 bases). The CDR3 is made up of 15 amino acids. The germline gives CDR1 SNHLY, CDR2 FYNNEI. The V and J ends lost 3 bases and 2 bases respectively, with 11 bases between them. The CDR3 sequence is CASSDADYPYNEQFF. CDR3 DNA sequence: TGTGCCAGCAGTGATGCGGACTACCCCTACAATGAGCAGTTCTTC.

This clonotype was counted only a few times. The chain links TRBV7-9 to TRBJ1-3, with no clear D. V dropped 5 bases and J dropped 3 bases, with 5 bases sitting between them. Germline V CDR1 and CDR2: SEHNR, FQNEAQ (reference sequence). This CDR3 comprises 12 residues. The CDR3, as DNA: TGTGCCAGCAGCCCCGATGGAAACACCATATATTTT. This translates into CASSPDGNTIYF.

The V gene is TRBV18, the J gene TRBJ2-1; TRBD1 aligns across 8 bases. After removal of 1 base from V and 8 bases from J, the junction contained 7 bases not matched to a gene. The CDR3 extends over 15 amino acids. CDR1 and CDR2 from the germline V gene are KGHSH and LQKENI. This CDR3 is CASSPQVQGEDEQFF. In DNA form, the CDR3 reads TGTGCCAGCTCACCACAGGTACAGGGGGAGGATGAGCAGTTCTTC.

This clonotype has at least ten counts. The CDR3 here is CASSLGTGGEKLFF. For the CDR3, the DNA is TGTGCCAGCAGCTTAGGGACAGGGGGTGAAAAACTGTTTTTT. J is TRBJ1-4 and V is TRBV7-6; 10 positions agree with TRBD1. This CDR3 contains 14 residues. Unmatched junction bases numbered 0, after V lost 1 base and J lost 7 bases. Per germline, CDR1 SGHVS and CDR2 FNYEAQ.

V usage is TRBV6-2 or TRBV6-3 and J usage is TRBJ2-1; D is perhaps TRBD2 (6 bases). The CDR3 sequence is 17 residues long. The germline V gene encodes CDR1 MNHEY and CDR2 SVGEGT. Trimming removed 7 bases from V and 0 bases from J, with 19 bases in between. In nucleotides, the CDR3 is TGTGCCAGCATCCTCTCCGCCCCGGGGGTCTCCTACAATGAGCAGTTCTTC. It translates to CASILSAPGVSYNEQFF.

The chain carries TRBV5-1 and TRBJ1-2, with TRBD1 matching 8 bases. CDR1 and CDR2 (germline): SGHRS, YFSETQ. The trim removed 0 bases at V and 4 bases at J, leaving 5 bases unmatched. The CDR3 sequence is 15 residues long. CDR3: CASSLALGQGYGYTF. CDR3 in DNA: TGCGCCAGCAGCTTGGCCCTAGGACAGGGCTATGGCTACACCTTC.

The chain has TRBV12-3 or TRBV12-4 and TRBJ2-7; D ambiguous. V lost 5 bases and J lost 5, with 13 bases in between. The CDR3 loop spans 13 amino acids. The CDR3 nucleotides are TGTGCCAGCAGTCTAGGTCTAGTCCACGAGCAGTACGTC. Translation: CASSLGLVHEQYV.

This clonotype showed up just a few times. The chain is built from TRBV20-1 and TRBJ1-6; D ambiguous. Trimming pared 3 bases from V and 0 bases from J, leaving 15 bases between. This CDR3 contains 17 residues. The V gene's germline CDR1 is DFQATT and CDR2 SNEGSKA (reference sequence). The CDR3: CSASDRPTSSYNSPLHF. CDR3 nucleotides: TGCAGTGCTAGTGATCGACCCACAAGCTCCTATAATTCACCCCTCCACTTT.

This chain joins TRBV5-1 and TRBJ2-5, with 7 bases aligning to TRBD2. The CDR3 loop spans 14 amino acids. Germline CDR1 SGHRS, CDR2 YFSETQ. Unmatched junction bases numbered 5, after V lost 4 bases and J lost 2 bases. CDR3 residues: CASSVAGAQETQYF. In nucleotides, the CDR3 is TGCGCCAGCAGCGTCGCGGGAGCACAAGAGACCCAGTACTTC.

This chain uses TRBV7-9 with TRBJ2-1, with 7 positions matching TRBD2. V gave up 1 base and J gave up 2 bases; unmatched junction bases: 2. Germline V CDR1 and CDR2: SEHNR, FQNEAQ (reference sequence). This CDR3 has 15 amino acids. The CDR3, as DNA: TGTGCCAGCAGCTTAGGTCGGGGGGCCTACAATGAGCAGTTCTTC. Protein: CASSLGRGAYNEQFF.

This clonotype was seen repeatedly, ten times or more. This chain joins TRBV7-3 and TRBJ2-3; D is unclear. The V end was cut by 2 bases, the J end by 6 bases, with 6 bases between. Germline CDR1 reads SGHTA; CDR2 reads FQGTGA. The CDR3 has 12 residues. The CDR3: CASSLSWDTQYF. Here the CDR3 DNA reads TGTGCCAGCAGCTTATCATGGGATACGCAGTATTTT.

This clonotype was observed many times. J is TRBJ1-1 and V is TRBV29-1; D is possibly TRBD1 (5 bases). Trimming took 6 bases from V and 1 from J, leaving 12 bases between them. The CDR3 contains 13 residues. Germline lookup yields CDR1 SQVTM and CDR2 ANQGSEA. This chain's CDR3 is CSVVTGPNTEAFF. The CDR3 region has the DNA TGCAGCGTGGTAACAGGCCCGAACACTGAAGCTTTCTTT.

The V call is TRBV29-1, the J call TRBJ1-1; D perhaps matches TRBD1 (5 bases). V shed 6 bases and J shed 0 bases, with 11 bases lying between them. The CDR3 is 13 residues long. Germline lookup yields CDR1 SQVTM and CDR2 ANQGSEA. CDR3 bases: TGCAGCGTCCGGGGCATAATGAACACTGAAGCTTTCTTT. As protein: CSVRGIMNTEAFF.

The rearrangement uses TRBV7-9 and TRBJ2-2; no definite D call. The CDR3 is 14 residues long. Trimming removed 4 bases from V and 3 bases from J, with 9 bases in between. Germline CDR1 SEHNR, CDR2 FQNEAQ (reference sequence). The DNA of the CDR3 is TGTGCCAGCAGCTCAAGGACGGACACCGGGGAGCTGTTTTTT. Translation gives CASSSRTDTGELFF.

This clonotype came up a few times. This chain links TRBV20-1 with TRBJ2-3, with TRBD2 matching 7 bases. Trimming cost V 2 bases and J 1 base; bases outside gene matches: 6. This CDR3 contains 15 residues. Germline V gene sequence: CDR1 DFQATT, CDR2 SNEGSKA (reference sequence). The DNA for the CDR3 is TGCAGTGCTAGACCTCCCCGGGGGGGCACAGATACGCAGTATTTT. Its protein product is CSARPPRGGTDTQYF.

Only a few counts were recorded for this clonotype. The CDR3 nucleotides read TGTGCCAGCAGTTTCGGCGGGTCCCAAGGGGTGGAGCAGTTCTTC. This sequence encodes CASSFGGSQGVEQFF. The chain uses TRBV27 and TRBJ2-1; either TRBD1 or TRBD2 may supply D (5 bases each). CDR1 MNHEY and CDR2 SMNVEV come from the germline V gene (reference sequence). CDR3 length equals 15 residues. The V gene lost 3 bases and the J gene lost 10 bases, with 19 bases spanning the gap.

The chain joins TRBV2 to TRBJ2-1; D gene ambiguous. Germline loops: CDR1 SNHLY, CDR2 FYNNEI. CDR3 size: 11 residues. V lost 4 bases, J lost 15 bases, and 13 bases lay in between. The CDR3 loop reads CASSAPDDRFF. CDR3 DNA sequence: TGTGCCAGCAGTGCCCCCGACGATAGGTTCTTC.

The chain carries TRBV28 and TRBJ1-1; D unclear. The CDR3 is 13 residues long. Germline V gene sequence: CDR1 MDHEN, CDR2 SYDVKM. Trimming removed 3 bases from V and 6 bases from J, with 11 bases in between. CDR3 residues: CASSFGEIPEAFF. The CDR3 region has the DNA TGTGCCAGCAGTTTCGGGGAGATCCCTGAAGCTTTCTTT.

V is TRBV29-1 and J is TRBJ2-5; D is uncertain. CDR3 length equals 11 residues. Germline loops: CDR1 SQVTM, CDR2 ANQGSEA. V was cut by 7 bases and J by 4 bases, with 10 bases left in between. The CDR3 is CSGSRGETQYF. The CDR3 DNA follows: TGCAGCGGTAGTCGCGGAGAGACCCAGTACTTC.